The 5 T cell receptor beta chains presented below share a single source sample, sequenced in a study of T cells in tuberculosis. Noted time point: new active TB diagnosis, blood taken before or within 7 days of starting treatment. Assay: immunoSEQ multiplex PCR; the TCRdb copy retains only in-frame clones and omits some. This table holds tens of thousands of clones, under 95% found once. The specimen comprised PBMCs, sampled at tuberculosis diagnosis. The receptors derive from an adult with tuberculosis.

This clone was seen a single time. The V gene is TRBV28, the J gene TRBJ1-1; no clear D gene. The ends were cut back, 8 bases at V and 1 base at J, with 8 bases in the middle. The CDR3 sequence is 12 residues long. Germline loops: CDR1 MDHEN, CDR2 SYDVKM. CDR3 bases: TGTGCCAGCGGGCTCTGGAACACTGAAGCTTTCTTT. It encodes CASGLWNTEAFF.

The V gene is TRBV9, the J gene TRBJ2-1; D may be TRBD2 (6 bases). Per the germline V gene, CDR1 is SGDLS and CDR2 is YYNGEE. The CDR3 runs to 16 residues. The ends were cut back, 3 bases at V and 5 bases at J, with 18 bases in the middle. In DNA form, the CDR3 reads TGTGCCAGCAGCGCCCCAAGGGAGGTAAGGGACAATGAGCAGTTCTTC. Residues: CASSAPREVRDNEQFF.

The V gene is TRBV19, the J gene TRBJ1-4; D is unclear. V was shortened by 1 base and J by 0 bases, with 9 bases between the two germline ends. The germline V gene encodes CDR1 LNHDA and CDR2 SQIVND (reference sequence). This CDR3 comprises 16 residues. CDR3 nucleotides: TGTGCCAGTAGTATAGCCCGGGTTTCAACTAATGAAAAACTGTTTTTT. Its translation is CASSIARVSTNEKLFF.

Turning to this clone: Other nucleotide sequences from this sample produce the same CDR3. CDR3 in amino acids: CASSPTSGGTDTQYF. The CDR3 coding sequence is TGTGCCAGCAGTCCGACTAGCGGGGGGACAGATACGCAGTATTTT. The V gene is TRBV6-4, the J gene TRBJ2-3; TRBD2 matches at 13 bases. This CDR3 is built from 15 residues. The V gene's germline CDR1 is MRHNA and CDR2 SNTAGT. The V gene end was trimmed by 5 bases and the J gene end by 3 bases; junction bases not matched to a gene: 2.

The chain has TRBV6-5 and TRBJ1-3, with TRBD1 identical over 7 bases. This CDR3 is 15 amino acids long. Germline-derived CDR1 and CDR2 are MNHEY and SVGAGI. The junction had 9 bases not matched to a gene; V was cut back by 6 bases and J by 4 bases. For the CDR3, the DNA is TGTGCCAGCAGCCCCTCCTGGACAGGAGGAAACACCATATATTTT. Protein sequence: CASSPSWTGGNTIYF.